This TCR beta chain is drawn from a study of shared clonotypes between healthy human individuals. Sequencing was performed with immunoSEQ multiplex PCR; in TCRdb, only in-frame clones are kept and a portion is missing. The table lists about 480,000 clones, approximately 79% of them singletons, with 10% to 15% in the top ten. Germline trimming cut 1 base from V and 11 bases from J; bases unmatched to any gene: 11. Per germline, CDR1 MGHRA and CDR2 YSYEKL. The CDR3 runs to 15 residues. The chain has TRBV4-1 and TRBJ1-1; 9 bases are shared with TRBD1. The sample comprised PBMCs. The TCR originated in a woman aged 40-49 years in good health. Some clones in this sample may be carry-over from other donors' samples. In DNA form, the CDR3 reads TGCGCCAGCAGCCAAGTTATACAGGGGGCGACGGGGGCTTTCTTT. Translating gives CASSQVIQGATGAFF.